A selection of T cell receptor beta chains follows, all from one sample in a study of cytomegalovirus exposure and HLA in healthy donors. Using immunoSEQ multiplex PCR, the repertoire was profiled, and TCRdb retains in-frame clones only, with some absent. The data hold 60,000 to 70,000 clones, with 65% to 80% observed a single time. The sequenced sample consisted of PBMCs. The receptor set was obtained from a woman in her 30s in good health and CMV-seronegative. CDR3s include the opening cysteine and the closing phenylalanine or tryptophan. Each record gives: J gene, V gene, clone size, D gene, CDR3 protein, CDR3 DNA. A D gene is named only where the DNA matches it firmly. Clone size, where shown, is once, few, many, or a class for clones that have expanded.

j_call: TRBJ2-1
v_call: TRBV21-1
clone_size: few
d_call: -
cdr3_aa: CASSNSWDGRAESYEQFF
cdr3_nt: TGTGCCAGCAGCAATAGTTGGGACGGGAGGGCCGAAAGCTATGAGCAGTTCTTC

j_call: TRBJ2-1
v_call: TRBV10-3
clone_size: -
d_call: TRBD1
cdr3_aa: CATSLGSTGLVNEQFF
cdr3_nt: TGTGCCACCTCATTAGGGTCGACAGGGCTGGTCAATGAGCAGTTCTTC

j_call: TRBJ1-2
v_call: TRBV19
clone_size: -
d_call: TRBD1
cdr3_aa: CASSGQGVRNYGYTF
cdr3_nt: TGTGCCAGTAGTGGACAGGGGGTAAGAAACTATGGCTACACCTTC

j_call: TRBJ1-3
v_call: TRBV5-8
clone_size: -
d_call: TRBD1
cdr3_aa: CASSPGQGGAGNTIYF
cdr3_nt: TGTGCCAGCAGCCCCGGACAGGGGGGGGCTGGAAACACCATATATTTT

j_call: TRBJ2-1
v_call: TRBV18
clone_size: -
d_call: TRBD1
cdr3_aa: CASSLAGTGVNEQFF
cdr3_nt: TGTGCCAGCTCACTAGCCGGGACAGGGGTCAATGAGCAGTTCTTC

j_call: TRBJ1-6
v_call: TRBV25-1
clone_size: -
d_call: TRBD1
cdr3_aa: CASSLGQINSPLHF
cdr3_nt: TGTGCCAGCAGTTTGGGACAGATTAATTCACCCCTCCACTTT

j_call: TRBJ2-4
v_call: TRBV4-1
clone_size: -
d_call: -
cdr3_aa: CASSQLTGKNIQYF
cdr3_nt: TGCGCCAGCAGCCAATTAACAGGGAAAAACATTCAGTACTTC

j_call: TRBJ1-1
v_call: TRBV18
clone_size: -
d_call: -
cdr3_aa: CASSPPAGNTEAFF
cdr3_nt: TGTGCCAGCTCACCACCGGCAGGGAACACTGAAGCTTTCTTT

j_call: TRBJ2-5
v_call: TRBV14
clone_size: -
d_call: -
cdr3_aa: CASSRGSQGGETQYF
cdr3_nt: TGTGCCAGCAGTCGAGGATCGCAGGGTGGGGAGACCCAGTACTTC

j_call: TRBJ1-2
v_call: TRBV9
clone_size: -
d_call: TRBD1
cdr3_aa: CASSGTGTGTTNYGYTF
cdr3_nt: TGTGCCAGCAGCGGAACCGGGACAGGGACCACTAACTATGGCTACACCTTC

j_call: TRBJ2-7
v_call: TRBV19
clone_size: -
d_call: -
cdr3_aa: CASSPPDGYEQYF
cdr3_nt: TGTGCCAGTAGTCCTCCAGATGGCTACGAGCAGTACTTC

j_call: TRBJ1-2
v_call: TRBV6-1
clone_size: few
d_call: TRBD1
cdr3_aa: CASSTKGQTHGYTF
cdr3_nt: TGTGCCAGCAGCACCAAGGGACAGACTCATGGCTACACCTTC

j_call: TRBJ2-2
v_call: TRBV18
clone_size: -
d_call: TRBD1
cdr3_aa: CASSPRQGPATGELFF
cdr3_nt: TGTGCCAGCTCTCCCCGACAGGGCCCCGCTACCGGGGAGCTGTTTTTT

j_call: TRBJ2-1
v_call: TRBV6-5
clone_size: -
d_call: TRBD1
cdr3_aa: CASSQDRVTYNEQFF
cdr3_nt: TGTGCCAGCAGCCAGGACAGGGTTACCTACAATGAGCAGTTCTTC

j_call: TRBJ1-1
v_call: TRBV10-3
clone_size: -
d_call: TRBD1
cdr3_aa: CAITAQGMNTEAFF
cdr3_nt: TGTGCCATCACCGCACAGGGGATGAACACTGAAGCTTTCTTT

j_call: TRBJ2-5
v_call: TRBV11-2
clone_size: -
d_call: TRBD2
cdr3_aa: CASSLIPEVAGGETQYF
cdr3_nt: TGTGCCAGCAGCTTAATCCCCGAGGTAGCGGGAGGAGAGACCCAGTACTTC

j_call: TRBJ2-5
v_call: TRBV21-1
clone_size: -
d_call: -
cdr3_aa: CASSKEGRGETQYF
cdr3_nt: TGTGCCAGCAGCAAAGAGGGCAGGGGAGAGACCCAGTACTTC

j_call: TRBJ2-5
v_call: TRBV7-6
clone_size: -
d_call: -
cdr3_aa: CASSSFGQLEEQYF
cdr3_nt: TGTGCCAGCAGCTCCTTTGGACAACTGGAAGAGCAGTACTTC

j_call: TRBJ1-4
v_call: TRBV4-3
clone_size: -
d_call: -
cdr3_aa: CASSQVGGVNEKLFF
cdr3_nt: TGCGCCAGCAGCCAAGTGGGGGGGGTTAATGAAAAACTGTTTTTT

j_call: TRBJ1-1
v_call: TRBV7-2
clone_size: few
d_call: -
cdr3_aa: CASSLVKNTEAFF
cdr3_nt: TGTGCCAGCAGCTTAGTCAAGAACACTGAAGCTTTCTTT

j_call: TRBJ2-3
v_call: TRBV4-3
clone_size: -
d_call: -
cdr3_aa: CASSQDFPGGGTDTQYF
cdr3_nt: TGCGCCAGCAGCCAAGATTTCCCTGGAGGGGGCACAGATACGCAGTATTTT

j_call: TRBJ2-7
v_call: TRBV12-5
clone_size: -
d_call: TRBD1
cdr3_aa: CASGFGDRRYF
cdr3_nt: TGTGCTAGTGGTTTCGGGGACAGGAGATACTTC

j_call: TRBJ2-7
v_call: TRBV12-5
clone_size: few
d_call: TRBD1
cdr3_aa: CASGDRGFDEQYF
cdr3_nt: TGTGCTAGTGGGGACAGGGGTTTCGACGAGCAGTACTTC

j_call: TRBJ1-1
v_call: TRBV29-1
clone_size: -
d_call: TRBD1
cdr3_aa: CSVEERQGGVAFF
cdr3_nt: TGCAGCGTTGAAGAGCGGCAGGGGGGCGTAGCTTTCTTT

j_call: TRBJ2-2
v_call: TRBV21-1
clone_size: -
d_call: -
cdr3_aa: CASSHSPNTGELFF
cdr3_nt: TGTGCCAGCAGTCACAGCCCGAACACCGGGGAGCTGTTTTTT

j_call: TRBJ2-5
v_call: TRBV7-8
clone_size: -
d_call: -
cdr3_aa: CASSASGLWETQYF
cdr3_nt: TGTGCCAGCAGCGCATCAGGGTTATGGGAGACCCAGTACTTC

j_call: TRBJ2-7
v_call: TRBV2
clone_size: -
d_call: TRBD1
cdr3_aa: CASSELGQGIVEQYF
cdr3_nt: TGTGCCAGCAGTGAATTAGGACAGGGAATCGTCGAGCAGTACTTC

j_call: TRBJ1-2
v_call: TRBV9
clone_size: few
d_call: -
cdr3_aa: CASSETLEGGSGYTF
cdr3_nt: TGTGCCAGCAGCGAGACCCTAGAGGGTGGATCCGGCTACACCTTC

j_call: TRBJ2-1
v_call: TRBV7-9
clone_size: -
d_call: TRBD2
cdr3_aa: CASSLGLAPSEQFF
cdr3_nt: TGTGCCAGCAGCCTAGGACTAGCTCCCAGTGAGCAGTTCTTC